This T cell receptor beta chain was captured in a study of CD8 T cells in ankylosing spondylitis. CDR1 and CDR2 from the germline V gene are SGHRS and YFSETQ. This CDR3 comprises 15 residues. V dropped 0 bases and J dropped 5; count of bases not matched to a gene: 3. Quantitative 5'-RACE with molecular barcodes generated TCR beta libraries. TCRdb recomputed calls from the 5' RACE reads with MiXCR, one row per CDR3 protein. The sample carries under 950,000 distinct CDR3 sequences, around a fifth recorded once. Remarks on this clonotype: Its antigen is currently unknown.

Points from the study as a whole: There was reportedly significant enrichment of clones that were disease-linked in matched ankylosing spondylitis synovial fluid. Some motif variants had been reported before (in reactive arthritis synovial fluid and blood). What appeared characteristic of ankylosing spondylitis blood was a TCR beta motif of fewer than ten highly homologous variants.

This receptor was identified in a male donor with ankylosing spondylitis. J is TRBJ2-2 and V is TRBV5-1; the match to TRBD2 covers 8 bases. Input material: blood, either unsorted or a sorted T cell fraction (not recorded which). The CDR3 region is CASSLAGGQTGELFF. The CDR3 nucleotides are TGCGCCAGCAGCTTGGCGGGAGGGCAAACCGGGGAGCTGTTTTTT.